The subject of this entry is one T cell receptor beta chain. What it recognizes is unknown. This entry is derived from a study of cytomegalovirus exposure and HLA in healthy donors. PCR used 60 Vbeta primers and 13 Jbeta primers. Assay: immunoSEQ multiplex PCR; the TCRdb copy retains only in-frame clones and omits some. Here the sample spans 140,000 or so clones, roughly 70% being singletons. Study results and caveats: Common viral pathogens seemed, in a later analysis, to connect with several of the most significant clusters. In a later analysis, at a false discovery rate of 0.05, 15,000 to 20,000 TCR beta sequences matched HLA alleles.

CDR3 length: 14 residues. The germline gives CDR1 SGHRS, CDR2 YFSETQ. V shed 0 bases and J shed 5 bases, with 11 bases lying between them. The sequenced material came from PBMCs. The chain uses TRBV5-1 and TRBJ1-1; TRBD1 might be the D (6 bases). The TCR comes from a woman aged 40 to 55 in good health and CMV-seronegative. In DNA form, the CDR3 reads TGCGCCAGCAGCTTGGAACAGGGAGGGACTGAAGCTTTCTTT. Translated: CASSLEQGGTEAFF. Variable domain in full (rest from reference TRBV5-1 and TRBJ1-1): KAGVTQTPRYLIKTRGQQVTLSCSPISGHRSVSWYQQTPGQGLQFLFEYFSETQRNKGNFPGRFSGRQFSNSRSEMNVSTLELGDSALYLCASSLEQGGTEAFFGQGTRLTVV.